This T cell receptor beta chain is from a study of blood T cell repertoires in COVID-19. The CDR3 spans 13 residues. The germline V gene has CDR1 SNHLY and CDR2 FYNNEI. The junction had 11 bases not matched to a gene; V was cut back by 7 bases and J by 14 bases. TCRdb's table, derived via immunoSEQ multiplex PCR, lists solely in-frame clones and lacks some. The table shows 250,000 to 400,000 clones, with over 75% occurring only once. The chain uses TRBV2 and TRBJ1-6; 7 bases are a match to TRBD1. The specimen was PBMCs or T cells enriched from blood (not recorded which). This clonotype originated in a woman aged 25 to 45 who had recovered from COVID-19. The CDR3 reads CASTTGPVFALHF. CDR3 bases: TGTGCCAGCACGACAGGGCCCGTTTTTGCCCTCCACTTT.